The 22 T cell receptor beta chains in this list originate from one sample, sequenced in a study of blood T cell repertoires in COVID-19. Produced via immunoSEQ multiplex PCR; TCRdb's table is partial and in-frame only. This repertoire shows about 89,000 clones, 87% found once; its top ten account for about 15%. The sequencing sample was made of peripheral blood. The receptors were sampled from a male donor with acute or convalescent COVID-19.

The J gene is TRBJ1-5, the V gene TRBV29-1; TRBD1 matches at 9 bases. This CDR3 region has 13 residues. Germline CDR1 SQVTM, CDR2 ANQGSEA. J gave up 7 bases and V 4 bases, and 5 bases lay outside the gene matches. The CDR3 coding sequence is TGCAGCGTTGGATCGACAGGGGGGCAGCCCCAGCATTTT. It codes for CSVGSTGGQPQHF.

The J gene is TRBJ1-2, the V gene TRBV10-3; maybe TRBD1 (6 bases). Looked up from germline, CDR1 is ENHRY and CDR2 is SYGVKD. V lost 7 bases, J lost 6 bases, and 15 bases lay in between. The CDR3 extends over 13 amino acids. The CDR3 loop reads CAITRTAQDGYTF. The CDR3 nucleotides are TGTGCCATCACCCGGACAGCCCAGGATGGCTACACCTTC.

The gene calls are TRBV15 and TRBJ2-5, with TRBD2 matching 7 bases. Germline V gene data show CDR1 as LNHNV and CDR2 as YYDKDF (reference sequence). CDR3 length: 15 amino acids. V was clipped by 0 bases and J by 2 bases; unmatched bases: 3. In DNA, the CDR3 is TGTGCCACCAGCAGAGATCGGGGGGTACAAGAGACCCAGTACTTC. This gives the protein CATSRDRGVQETQYF.

The count of this clone is one. The V and J genes are TRBV5-1 and TRBJ2-7, with TRBD2 matching 8 bases. Per the germline V gene, CDR1 is SGHRS and CDR2 is YFSETQ. V trimming: 0 bases; J trimming: 5 bases; junction bases outside the gene matches: 4. CDR3 size: 14 residues. CDR3 nucleotides: TGCGCCAGCAGCTTGGCGGGGGGGCCCGACGAGCAGTACTTC. It encodes CASSLAGGPDEQYF. The variable domain in full, with the rest retrieved from reference TRBV5-1 and TRBJ2-7, is KAGVTQTPRYLIKTRGQQVTLSCSPISGHRSVSWYQQTPGQGLQFLFEYFSETQRNKGNFPGRFSGRQFSNSRSEMNVSTLELGDSALYLCASSLAGGPDEQYFGPGTRLTVT.

The CDR3 sequence: CASRSGFGVDTQYF. In DNA, the CDR3 is TGCGCCAGCAGGTCGGGGTTTGGCGTAGATACGCAGTATTTT. The chain recombines TRBV5-1 with TRBJ2-3, with D perhaps matching TRBD2 (5 bases). Germline CDR1 SGHRS, CDR2 YFSETQ. V lost 5 bases and J lost 5, with 15 bases in between. The CDR3 is made up of 14 amino acids.

The rearrangement uses TRBV19 and TRBJ2-3; 9 bases are a match to TRBD1. The CDR3 loop spans 15 amino acids. Trimming at V came to 6 bases and at J to 3 bases, leaving 7 bases not matched to a gene. CDR1 LNHDA and CDR2 SQIVND come from the germline V gene (reference sequence). Here the CDR3 DNA reads TGTGCCAGTAGACGAACAGGGGGCGGGACAGATACGCAGTATTTT. Residues: CASRRTGGGTDTQYF.

The chain links TRBV6-5 to TRBJ1-3; TRBD1 agrees at 7 bases. The length of the CDR3 is 14 residues. Per the germline V gene, CDR1 is MNHEY and CDR2 is SVGAGI. Trimming removed 10 bases from V and 4 bases from J; junction bases left unmatched: 10. The CDR3 DNA reads TGTGCCACACGGCCCGGGACAGCGGGAAACACCATATATTTT. Translated, it gives CATRPGTAGNTIYF.

This clone was recorded a few times. The V gene is TRBV29-1, the J gene TRBJ2-5; the match to TRBD2 covers 7 bases. The V and J ends lost 7 bases and 5 bases, in that order; junction bases with no gene match: 10. This CDR3 region has 13 residues. From germline, CDR1 is SQVTM and CDR2 ANQGSEA. CDR3 nucleotide sequence: TGCAGCGCCGAGGGGAGGGGCGGTGAGACCCAGTACTTC. Translating gives CSAEGRGGETQYF.

This clone showed up just once. This chain joins TRBV7-2 and TRBJ1-1, with 8 bases aligning to TRBD1. This CDR3 spans 14 amino acids. Germline values: CDR1 SGHTA, CDR2 FQGNSA. V lost 6 bases to trimming and J lost 3 bases; unmatched junction nucleotides: 6. This chain's CDR3 is CASSFGQGYTEAFF. The CDR3 region has the DNA TGTGCCAGCAGTTTTGGACAGGGCTACACTGAAGCTTTCTTT. Looking up the rest from reference TRBV7-2 and TRBJ1-1 gives the full variable domain: GAGVSQSPSNKVTEKGKDVELRCDPISGHTALYWYRQSLGQGLEFLIYFQGNSAPDKSGLPSDRFSAERTGGSVSTLTIQRTQQEDSAVYLCASSFGQGYTEAFFGQGTRLTVV.

This clone was detected once. The CDR3, as DNA: TGTGCCTGGAGTCTACCCCGGATCCGGTTCGGGGAGCAGTACTTC. This gives the protein CAWSLPRIRFGEQYF. The V call is TRBV30, the J call TRBJ2-7; D uncertain. Trimming stripped 2 bases from V and 7 bases from J, with 21 bases between. CDR3 length equals 15 residues. The germline V gene has CDR1 GTSNPN and CDR2 SVGIG (reference sequence). Drawing the rest from reference TRBV30 and TRBJ2-7, the complete variable domain is SQTIHQWPATLVQPVGSPLSLECTVEGTSNPNLYWYRQAAGRGLQLLFYSVGIGQISSEVPQNLSASRPQDRQFILSSKKLLLSDSGFYLCAWSLPRIRFGEQYFGPGTRLTVT.

This rearrangement joins TRBV5-1 to TRBJ2-7; D may be TRBD1 (6 bases). Germline-derived CDR1 and CDR2 are SGHRS and YFSETQ. Trimming removed 4 bases at V and 4 bases at J, with 12 bases between. This CDR3 spans 13 amino acids. CDR3 sequence (DNA): TGCGCCAGCAGCCCGGGGACATTGTACGAGCAGTACTTC. Amino acid sequence: CASSPGTLYEQYF.

CDR3 bases: TGTGCCAGCAGTGGGGACAGCTTCACTGAAGCTTTCTTT. It codes for CASSGDSFTEAFF. The chain recombines TRBV2 with TRBJ1-1; TRBD1 aligns across 7 bases. The CDR3 spans 13 residues. Germline assignment: CDR1 SNHLY and CDR2 FYNNEI. Losses at the gene ends were 4 bases for V and 4 bases for J; bases not matched to a gene: 3.

This chain joins TRBV5-1 and TRBJ1-2; D call uncertain. The germline gives CDR1 SGHRS, CDR2 YFSETQ. This CDR3 region has 13 residues. The V end was cut by 3 bases, the J end by 7 bases, with 13 bases between. CDR3 sequence reads: CASSSGSEAGYTF. In DNA form, the CDR3 reads TGCGCCAGCAGCTCGGGGTCGGAGGCTGGCTACACCTTC.

V usage is TRBV7-2 and J usage is TRBJ2-7, with TRBD2 matching 9 bases. This CDR3 is 13 amino acids long. The germline V gene encodes CDR1 SGHTA and CDR2 FQGNSA. The V gene end was trimmed by 5 bases and the J gene end by 4 bases; junction bases not matched to a gene: 3. The CDR3 nucleotides are TGTGCCAGCAGCGGGCTAGCGGGGTACGAGCAGTACTTC. Translating gives CASSGLAGYEQYF.

This chain uses TRBV5-4 with TRBJ1-6; TRBD1 might be the D (6 bases). This CDR3 has 17 residues. V lost 4 bases and J lost 10, with 24 bases in between. CDR1 is SGHNT, CDR2 YYREEE, per germline (reference sequence). As DNA, the CDR3 is TGTGCCAGCAGCCGTACGGGGACATCGGGCTTCGGCTCACCCCTCCACTTT. Residues: CASSRTGTSGFGSPLHF.

The DNA for the CDR3 is TGTGCCAGCAGTTTAGACAGCCCGAACACTGAAGCTTTCTTT. This translates into CASSLDSPNTEAFF. This chain uses TRBV6-5 with TRBJ1-1, with D possibly TRBD1 on 5 matching bases. Germline CDR1 MNHEY, CDR2 SVGAGI. Trimming shortened V by 4 bases and J by 1 base, and 10 bases separated the two germline ends. The length of the CDR3 is 14 residues.

The rearrangement uses TRBV5-6 and TRBJ2-7; possible D gene TRBD1, 6 bases. V lost 1 base, J lost 4 bases, and 27 bases lay in between. The CDR3 runs to 19 residues. Germline loops: CDR1 SGHDT, CDR2 YYEEEE. The CDR3 DNA sequence: TGTGCCAGCAGCTTGTTTGCGGGTTCACAGGGTCCCTCTTGGTACGAGCAGTACTTC. It is translated as CASSLFAGSQGPSWYEQYF.

This rearrangement joins TRBV2 to TRBJ1-5; 8 positions match TRBD1. The J segment lost 1 base and the V segment lost 6 bases, leaving 2 bases of the junction unmatched. Germline V gene lookup returns CDR1 SNHLY and CDR2 FYNNEI. There are 14 residues in the CDR3. The CDR3 nucleotides read TGTGCCAGCAGCCAGGGGGCAAGCAATCAGCCCCAGCATTTT. It yields the protein CASSQGASNQPQHF.

The J gene is TRBJ1-6, the V gene TRBV29-1; 7 bases align to TRBD1. CDR3 size: 16 residues. Unmatched junction bases numbered 9, after V lost 0 bases and J lost 7 bases. The germline V gene has CDR1 SQVTM and CDR2 ANQGSEA. The CDR3 DNA reads TGCAGCGTTGAAGAAGAGCAGGGGGTGGGCAATTCACCCCTCCACTTT. Protein product: CSVEEEQGVGNSPLHF.

This rearrangement joins TRBV7-2 to TRBJ1-4; a possible D gene is TRBD1 (6 bases). Trimming removed 5 bases from V and 2 bases from J, with 12 bases in between. CDR1 is SGHTA and CDR2 is FQGNSA in the germline V gene. The CDR3 runs to 15 residues. The CDR3 here is CASSATGSTNEKLFF. In DNA, the CDR3 is TGTGCCAGCAGCGCTACAGGGTCGACTAATGAAAAACTGTTTTTT. Based on the CDR3 plus reference TRBV7-2 and TRBJ1-4, the full variable domain is GAGVSQSPSNKVTEKGKDVELRCDPISGHTALYWYRQSLGQGLEFLIYFQGNSAPDKSGLPSDRFSAERTGGSVSTLTIQRTQQEDSAVYLCASSATGSTNEKLFFGSGTQLSVL.

The V and J genes are TRBV7-9 and TRBJ1-1; TRBD1 aligns across 7 bases. The CDR3 is made up of 15 amino acids. Germline CDR1 SEHNR, CDR2 FQNEAQ (reference sequence). With V trimmed by 5 bases and J by 5 bases, 11 bases remained unmatched. DNA of the CDR3: TGTGCCAGCAGCGACAAGGGGGCACTCCCGACTGAAGCTTTCTTT. This sequence encodes CASSDKGALPTEAFF.

The chain employs TRBV5-1 and TRBJ2-5, with 8 bases aligning to TRBD1. The trim removed 1 base at V and 1 base at J, leaving 3 bases unmatched. The germline gives CDR1 SGHRS, CDR2 YFSETQ. The CDR3 length is 15 residues. The CDR3: CASSLSQGAQETQYF. The DNA for the CDR3 is TGCGCCAGCAGCTTGAGCCAGGGGGCCCAAGAGACCCAGTACTTC.